These 10 T cell receptor beta chains came from one sample sequenced in a study of patients and donors after allogeneic stem cell transplantation. TCRdb re-called the RT-PCR reads through MiXCR, storing one row per CDR3 protein. The table has roughly 880,000 distinct CDR3 sequences, about a sixth seen once; the top ten hold around 6%. The sequencing sample was made of blood, either unsorted or a sorted T cell fraction (not recorded which). These receptors were taken from a human donor who was either an allogeneic HSCT recipient or a stem cell or donor lymphocyte infusion donor (not recorded which). It is not recorded whose cells these are; they may come from a transplant donor.

This clonotype was seen at least ten times. This chain links TRBV6-1 with TRBJ1-6, with 8 positions matching TRBD1. Germline CDR1 reads MNHNS; CDR2 reads SASEGT. The CDR3 is 13 amino acids. Germline trimming cut 7 bases from V and 6 bases from J; bases unmatched to any gene: 2. The CDR3 region is CASIDRGNSPLHF. Here the CDR3 DNA reads TGTGCCAGCATCGACAGGGGTAATTCACCCCTCCACTTT.

The chain has TRBV27 and TRBJ1-2; D not resolved. Germline-derived CDR1 and CDR2 are MNHEY and SMNVEV (reference sequence). CDR3 length: 13 residues. V was cut by 3 bases and J by 7 bases, with 12 bases left in between. The CDR3 loop is CASSFTASAGYTF. The CDR3 DNA sequence: TGTGCCAGCAGTTTCACGGCCTCAGCTGGCTACACCTTC.

The V and J genes are TRBV2 and TRBJ2-7; 8 nucleotides match TRBD2. Germline V gives CDR1 SNHLY, CDR2 FYNNEI. CDR3 length: 16 residues. With 5 bases clipped from V and 9 bases from J, the junction kept 18 bases outside the gene matches. The DNA of the CDR3 is TGTGCCAGCAGTTATTGGCCAGCGGGAGTAAAGGATCGGCAGTACTTC. As protein: CASSYWPAGVKDRQYF.

This clonotype was observed at least ten times. The genes are TRBV29-1 and TRBJ2-2; 8 nucleotides align to TRBD1. V shed 4 bases, J shed 3 bases, and the junction held 1 base outside the gene matches. Germline assignment: CDR1 SQVTM and CDR2 ANQGSEA. There are 13 residues in the CDR3. The CDR3 region has the DNA TGCAGCGTTGGACAGGGGTACACCGGGGAGCTGTTTTTT. It translates to CSVGQGYTGELFF.

A remark on this clonotype: A junction boundary mismatches the germline segment, possibly from a read error. The J gene is TRBJ1-1, the V gene TRBV7-9; no clear D. CDR1 SEHNR and CDR2 FQNEAQ come from the germline V gene (reference sequence). The CDR3 length is 15 residues. CDR3 DNA sequence: TGTTCCAGCAGCTTACTGGACGGACGGAACACTGAAGCTTTCTTT. This gives the protein CSSSLLDGRNTEAFF.

This clonotype was seen a handful of times. The rearrangement joins TRBV7-9 to TRBJ1-2; D may be TRBD1 (6 bases). The V end lost 5 bases, the J end lost 7 bases, and 17 bases lay between the germline ends. The CDR3 contains 14 residues. CDR1 SEHNR and CDR2 FQNEAQ come from the germline V gene (reference sequence). CDR3 residues: CASSLPRGGRGYTF. CDR3 sequence (DNA): TGTGCCAGCAGCCTACCTAGGGGGGGTCGTGGCTACACCTTC. Together with reference TRBV7-9 and TRBJ1-2, the CDR3 gives the full variable domain: DTGVSQNPRHKITKRGQNVTFRCDPISEHNRLYWYRQTLGQGPEFLTYFQNEAQLEKSRLLSDRFSAERPKGSFSTLEIQRTEQGDSAMYLCASSLPRGGRGYTFGSGTRLTVV.

This sequence joins TRBV24-1 and TRBJ1-2, with D unresolved. The CDR3 runs 16 residues. The V gene's germline CDR1 is KGHDR and CDR2 SFDVKD. Trimming removed 2 bases from V and 6 bases from J, with 18 bases in between. CDR3 sequence reads: CATSDSLADTPDGYTF. As DNA, the CDR3 is TGTGCCACCAGTGATTCCCTTGCAGACACGCCGGATGGCTACACCTTC.

V is TRBV28 and J is TRBJ2-3; D perhaps matches TRBD1 (5 bases). The V end lost 6 bases, the J end lost 10 bases, and 14 bases lay between the germline ends. This CDR3 contains 12 residues. Germline CDR1 reads MDHEN; CDR2 reads SYDVKM. The CDR3 spells CASSLDRDAQYF. DNA for the CDR3: TGTGCCAGCAGCCTCGACAGAGACGCGCAGTATTTT. The variable domain in full, completed from reference TRBV28 and TRBJ2-3, reads DVKVTQSSRYLVKRTGEKVFLECVQDMDHENMFWYRQDPGLGLRLIYFSYDVKMKEKGDIPEGYSVSREKKERFSLILESASTNQTSMYLCASSLDRDAQYFGPGTRLTVL.

This clonotype was picked up a small number of times. The chain has TRBV20-1 and TRBJ2-7; maybe TRBD1 (5 bases). The V end was cut by 6 bases, the J end by 2 bases, with 17 bases between. CDR1 DFQATT and CDR2 SNEGSKA come from the germline V gene (reference sequence). The CDR3 is 14 residues long. CDR3 in amino acids: CSARAGLTAYEQYF. In DNA, the CDR3 is TGCAGTGCCAGGGCCGGGCTGACCGCCTACGAGCAGTACTTC.

The chain is built from TRBV20-1 and TRBJ2-5, with TRBD2 as a possible D gene (6 bases). Trimming pared 7 bases from V and 5 bases from J, leaving 26 bases between. Germline lookup yields CDR1 DFQATT and CDR2 SNEGSKA (reference sequence). The CDR3 length is 16 residues. The CDR3, as DNA: TGCAGTGTTCCCGTCCTCGATCCGGGAGTCTGGGAGACCCAGTACTTC. It is translated as CSVPVLDPGVWETQYF.